The 23 T cell receptor beta chains below all came from one sample that was sequenced in a study of blood T cell repertoires in COVID-19. The repertoire was sequenced with immunoSEQ multiplex PCR; TCRdb's copy has only in-frame clones and lacks some. The sample has under 300,000 clones, approximately 91% seen once; the top ten hold 2% to 2.5%. Sequencing used peripheral blood. These receptors were collected from a middle-aged woman who had recovered from COVID-19.

The chain couples TRBV12-2 to TRBJ1-2. TRBV12-2 is noted as a pseudogene. The CDR3 consists of 14 residues. This chain's CDR3 is CASRLVILGDGYTF. DNA for the CDR3: TGTGCAAGTCGCTTAGTTATACTAGGTGATGGCTACACCTTC.

This sequence joins TRBV20-1 and TRBJ1-1; no definite D call. V lost 3 bases and J lost 6, with 11 bases in between. This CDR3 is built from 12 residues. Per germline, CDR1 DFQATT and CDR2 SNEGSKA (reference sequence). For the CDR3, the DNA is TGCAGTGCTAGTATAATGAGGGCTGAAGCTTTCTTT. Translating it yields CSASIMRAEAFF.

This chain joins TRBV6-1 and TRBJ2-7; 11 bases map to TRBD2. The CDR3 runs 15 residues. With V trimmed by 4 bases and J by 0 bases, 2 bases remained unmatched. From germline, CDR1 is MNHNS and CDR2 SASEGT. CDR3 sequence reads: CASSVAGGPSYEQYF. The CDR3 DNA is TGTGCCAGCAGTGTAGCGGGGGGGCCCTCCTACGAGCAGTACTTC.

This clone was counted a few times. Other DNA sequences in this sample translate to the same CDR3. V and J are TRBV24-1 and TRBJ1-4; 8 nucleotides match TRBD1. With V trimmed by 4 bases and J by 0 bases, 6 bases remained unmatched. The V gene's germline CDR1 is KGHDR and CDR2 SFDVKD. The CDR3 totals 17 residues. The CDR3 is CATSDRGQGTTNEKLFF. The CDR3 bases are TGTGCCACCAGTGACCGAGGACAGGGCACAACTAATGAAAAACTGTTTTTT.

This clone turned up a few times. V gene TRBV3-1 (or the pseudogene TRBV3-2) combines with J gene TRBJ2-7, with D possibly matching TRBD2 (7 bases). V lost 1 base and J lost 3, with 10 bases in between. Germline V lookup: CDR1 LGHDT, CDR2 YNNKEL (reference sequence). The CDR3 covers 14 residues. In DNA form, the CDR3 reads TGTGCCAGCAGCCAAGGGGGGGGGCACTACGAGCAGTACTTC. The encoded protein is CASSQGGGHYEQYF.

Written as DNA, the CDR3 is TGTGCCAGCAGTGAAGGGCAGCGGGAGGGACTTAATGAGCAGTTCTTC. This encodes CASSEGQREGLNEQFF. The chain carries TRBV6-1 and TRBJ2-1, with 10 bases identical to TRBD2. Germline V gene data show CDR1 as MNHNS and CDR2 as SASEGT. V gave up 1 base and J gave up 7 bases; unmatched junction bases: 7. CDR3 length: 16 amino acids.

This chain uses TRBV2 with TRBJ1-4, with 9 bases that match TRBD1. Germline CDR1 SNHLY, CDR2 FYNNEI. V lost 3 bases and J lost 4; bases outside the gene matches: 3. The CDR3 is 15 residues long. CDR3 sequence reads: CASSDEGQGNEKLFF. The CDR3 region has the DNA TGTGCCAGCAGTGATGAGGGACAGGGTAATGAAAAACTGTTTTTT.

V gene TRBV18 combines with J gene TRBJ1-1, with D possibly matching TRBD1 (5 bases). In germline, CDR1 is KGHSH, CDR2 LQKENI. Deletions cut 1 base from V and 1 base from J, with 10 bases between. CDR3 length equals 15 residues. This CDR3 is CASSPRTGPNTEAFF. As DNA, the CDR3 is TGTGCCAGCTCACCACGTACAGGCCCGAACACTGAAGCTTTCTTT.

The chain joins TRBV6-4 to TRBJ1-2; 10 bases are shared with TRBD1. The CDR3 loop spans 16 amino acids. V was pared by 0 bases and J by 4 bases, with 5 bases of the junction left unmatched. Germline V gene data show CDR1 as MRHNA and CDR2 as SNTAGT. In DNA, the CDR3 is TGTGCCAGCAGTGACTCTTCGACAGGGGGCTTCTATGGCTACACCTTC. Translation gives CASSDSSTGGFYGYTF.

The chain recombines TRBV14 with TRBJ2-7, with a possible D match to TRBD2 (5 bases). Germline-derived CDR1 and CDR2 are SGHDN and FVKESK. V was trimmed by 1 base and J by 5 bases, leaving 6 bases between them. The CDR3 runs to 12 residues. The CDR3 protein is CASSQGGDEQYF. In nucleotides, the CDR3 is TGTGCCAGCAGCCAAGGGGGAGACGAGCAGTACTTC.

The chain carries TRBV30 and TRBJ2-1; 8 nucleotides align to TRBD2. Germline V lookup: CDR1 GTSNPN, CDR2 SVGIG (reference sequence). V dropped 5 bases and J dropped 6; count of bases not matched to a gene: 12. This CDR3 has 15 amino acids. CDR3 sequence reads: CAWLTGLAWGNEQFF. CDR3 in DNA: TGTGCCTGGTTGACCGGACTAGCTTGGGGCAATGAGCAGTTCTTC.

The chain combines TRBV15 with TRBJ2-3; D is possibly TRBD2 (5 bases). Germline loops: CDR1 LNHNV, CDR2 YYDKDF (reference sequence). The V gene lost 4 bases and the J gene lost 5 bases, with 19 bases spanning the gap. This CDR3 has 16 residues. This chain's CDR3 is CATSKGLGLRGDTQYF. The CDR3 DNA sequence: TGTGCCACCAGCAAGGGCCTCGGTCTCCGGGGAGATACGCAGTATTTT. The full variable domain, with the rest looked up from reference TRBV15 and TRBJ2-3, is DAMVIQNPRYQVTQFGKPVTLSCSQTLNHNVMYWYQQKSSQAPKLLFHYYDKDFNNEADTPDNFQSRRPNTSFCFLDIRSPGLGDTAMYLCATSKGLGLRGDTQYFGPGTRLTVL.

This chain joins TRBV27 and TRBJ2-1; 12 nucleotides agree with TRBD2. The ends lost 3 bases at V and 6 bases at J; junction bases unmatched: 9. In germline, CDR1 is MNHEY, CDR2 SMNVEV (reference sequence). This CDR3 has 17 amino acids. The CDR3 loop is CASSFVPRLAGVNEQFF. The CDR3 DNA reads TGTGCCAGCAGTTTCGTACCCCGACTAGCGGGAGTCAATGAGCAGTTCTTC.

The chain uses TRBV6-5 and TRBJ2-3; maybe TRBD1 (6 bases). The germline V and J ends were trimmed by 4 bases and 0 bases, with 8 bases remaining between them. The CDR3 totals 14 residues. CDR1 and CDR2 (germline): MNHEY, SVGAGI. CDR3 in DNA: TGTGCCAGCAGTTTGGACAGTAGCACAGATACGCAGTATTTT. Its translation is CASSLDSSTDTQYF.

The chain recombines TRBV7-2 with TRBJ2-5, with TRBD2 matching 10 bases. V shed 6 bases and J 2 bases; nucleotides not matched to a gene: 6. Germline V gene sequence: CDR1 SGHTA, CDR2 FQGNSA. The CDR3 has 15 residues. The CDR3 nucleotides read TGTGCCAGCAGGAGGACTAGCGGTAAACAAGAGACCCAGTACTTC. Translating it yields CASRRTSGKQETQYF.

The chain is built from TRBV7-2 and TRBJ2-1; maybe TRBD1 (5 bases). CDR3 size: 14 residues. The V end lost 4 bases, the J end lost 5 bases, and 12 bases lay between the germline ends. Germline loops: CDR1 SGHTA, CDR2 FQGNSA. The CDR3 DNA is TGTGCCAGCAGCTCTCGTACAGGCCACAATGAGCAGTTCTTC. Translating it yields CASSSRTGHNEQFF. Together with reference TRBV7-2 and TRBJ2-1, the CDR3 gives the full variable domain: GAGVSQSPSNKVTEKGKDVELRCDPISGHTALYWYRQSLGQGLEFLIYFQGNSAPDKSGLPSDRFSAERTGGSVSTLTIQRTQQEDSAVYLCASSSRTGHNEQFFGPGTRLTVL.

V is TRBV4-3 and J is TRBJ1-3; D gene unclear. This CDR3 is 17 amino acids long. Germline V gene data show CDR1 as LGHNA and CDR2 as YSLEER. Trimming took 0 bases from V and 1 from J, leaving 13 bases between them. The CDR3 here is CASSQDILLPSGNTIYF. CDR3 in DNA: TGCGCCAGCAGCCAAGATATATTACTACCGTCTGGAAACACCATATATTTT.

The J gene is TRBJ2-3, the V gene TRBV28; 10 bases fit TRBD2. Per germline, CDR1 MDHEN and CDR2 SYDVKM. CDR3 length equals 20 residues. V gave up 5 bases and J gave up 0 bases; unmatched junction bases: 17. CDR3 sequence reads: CASSPTWGLAGDISTDTQYF. In DNA, the CDR3 is TGTGCCAGCAGTCCCACCTGGGGGCTAGCGGGGGATATCAGCACAGATACGCAGTATTTT.

The chain recombines TRBV5-1 with TRBJ2-3; 12 nucleotides match TRBD2. This CDR3 region has 15 residues. Germline lookup yields CDR1 SGHRS and CDR2 YFSETQ. Unmatched junction bases numbered 5, after V lost 4 bases and J lost 5 bases. The CDR3 sequence: CASSLAGGRIDTQYF. CDR3 in DNA: TGCGCCAGCAGCCTAGCGGGGGGGCGTATAGATACGCAGTATTTT.

V usage is TRBV19 and J usage is TRBJ2-7; TRBD1 matches 8 bases. The CDR3 is 13 residues long. Germline V gene lookup returns CDR1 LNHDA and CDR2 SQIVND (reference sequence). V was pared by 4 bases and J by 3 bases, with 2 bases of the junction left unmatched. CDR3 nucleotide sequence: TGTGCCAGTAGTACCGGACAGGGCTACGAGCAGTACTTC. It yields the protein CASSTGQGYEQYF.

The J gene is TRBJ2-2, the V gene TRBV7-9; the match to TRBD2 covers 8 bases. The trim removed 4 bases at V and 6 bases at J, leaving 10 bases unmatched. The CDR3 length is 16 residues. The germline V gene encodes CDR1 SEHNR and CDR2 FQNEAQ (reference sequence). The CDR3 spells CASSSNPRGEAGELFF. DNA of the CDR3: TGTGCCAGCAGCTCCAACCCGCGGGGGGAGGCCGGGGAGCTGTTTTTT.

The chain combines TRBV6-1 with TRBJ2-5; a weak D match, TRBD2 (5 bases). Germline V gene lookup returns CDR1 MNHNS and CDR2 SASEGT. Trimming cost V 0 bases and J 2 bases, with 16 bases left between them. The CDR3 totals 17 residues. This CDR3 reads CASSEANSGREQETQYF. The CDR3 DNA reads TGTGCCAGCAGTGAAGCCAATTCAGGACGGGAACAAGAGACCCAGTACTTC.

The table lists this clone with a count of one. Other DNA sequences in the sample encode the same CDR3. This chain uses TRBV6-5 with TRBJ2-3; TRBD2 matches 7 bases. CDR3 length equals 14 residues. Unmatched junction bases numbered 4, after V lost 6 bases and J lost 1 base. CDR1 MNHEY and CDR2 SVGAGI come from the germline V gene. DNA for the CDR3: TGTGCCAGCAGATTAGCGGGCGGCACAGATACGCAGTATTTT. Amino acids: CASRLAGGTDTQYF.